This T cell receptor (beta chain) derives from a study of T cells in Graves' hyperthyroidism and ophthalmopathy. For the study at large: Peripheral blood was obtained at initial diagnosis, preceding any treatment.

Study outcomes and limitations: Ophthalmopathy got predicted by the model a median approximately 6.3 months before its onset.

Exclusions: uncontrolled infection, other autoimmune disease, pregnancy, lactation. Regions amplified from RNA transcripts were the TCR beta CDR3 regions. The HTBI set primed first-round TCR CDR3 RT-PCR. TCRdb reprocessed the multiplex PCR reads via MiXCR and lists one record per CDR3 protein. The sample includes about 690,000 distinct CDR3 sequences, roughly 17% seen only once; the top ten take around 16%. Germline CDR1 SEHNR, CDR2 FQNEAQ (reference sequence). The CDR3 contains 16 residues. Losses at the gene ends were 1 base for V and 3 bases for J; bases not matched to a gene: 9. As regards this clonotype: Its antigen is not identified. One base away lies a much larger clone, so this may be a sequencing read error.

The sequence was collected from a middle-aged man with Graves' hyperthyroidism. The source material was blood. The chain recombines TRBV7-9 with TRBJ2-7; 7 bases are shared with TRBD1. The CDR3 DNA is TGTGCCAGCAGCTTAGGTGACAGGGTAATCGGCTACGAGCAGTACTTC. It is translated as CASSLGDRVIGYEQYF.